The clone carrying this T cell receptor (beta chain) came up once. Its antigen is currently unknown. The time point is: late sampling 161 to 241 days after vaccination in three convalescent patients. Each CDR3 protein is one row after TCRdb ran MiXCR on the PCR reads. The table has approximately 40,000 distinct CDR3 sequences, around 39% seen once. The CDR3 is made up of 13 amino acids. V lost 3 bases to trimming and J lost 6 bases, with 8 bases between them. This specimen comes from a study of vaccination and CD4 T cells after COVID-19. Study-wide background: At days 161 to 241 and at day 14 post-vaccination, a few convalescent patients were sampled.

Whole-study findings and limits: Convalescent participants were relatively few, and none had early post-infection timepoints studied.

This TCR came from a human donor who had recovered from COVID-19. The chain combines TRBV12-3 or TRBV12-4 with TRBJ2-2, with unresolved D. Sequencing was performed on CD4+ T cells from blood, taken about 7 months after SARS-CoV-2 vaccination. This CDR3 reads CASSFDGPGELFF. The CDR3 DNA follows: TGTGCCAGCAGTTTTGATGGGCCCGGGGAGCTGTTTTTT.